This T cell receptor (beta chain) was sequenced in a study of beta chain features in type 1 diabetes. For the study at large: Some 110 million sorted cells were examined across all samples. General study points: The naive, central memory and Treg TCRB repertoires showed an apparent similarity that was greater among patients than among healthy donors. cDNA sequencing could over-represent cells with high TCR expression.

As concerns this clone: Antigen unknown.

Expressed TCRB transcripts were sequenced because the entire RNA isolate underwent reverse transcription. The repertoire was sequenced with immunoSEQ multiplex PCR; TCRdb's copy has only in-frame clones and lacks some. Of around 300,000 clones listed, 14% were seen once; the top ten hold 6.7%. V lost 0 bases, J lost 2 bases, and 5 bases stayed unmatched. Germline V gives CDR1 MGHRA, CDR2 YSYEKL. There are 17 residues in the CDR3. The sequencing sample was made of central memory CD4+ T cells from blood. The chain uses TRBV4-1 and TRBJ2-3; 10 bases map to TRBD2. The sequence was obtained from a man aged 30 to 39 in good health. The CDR3 bases are TGCGCCAGCAGCCAAGAAGAACTAGCGGGATACACAGATACGCAGTATTTT. It specifies CASSQEELAGYTDTQYF.